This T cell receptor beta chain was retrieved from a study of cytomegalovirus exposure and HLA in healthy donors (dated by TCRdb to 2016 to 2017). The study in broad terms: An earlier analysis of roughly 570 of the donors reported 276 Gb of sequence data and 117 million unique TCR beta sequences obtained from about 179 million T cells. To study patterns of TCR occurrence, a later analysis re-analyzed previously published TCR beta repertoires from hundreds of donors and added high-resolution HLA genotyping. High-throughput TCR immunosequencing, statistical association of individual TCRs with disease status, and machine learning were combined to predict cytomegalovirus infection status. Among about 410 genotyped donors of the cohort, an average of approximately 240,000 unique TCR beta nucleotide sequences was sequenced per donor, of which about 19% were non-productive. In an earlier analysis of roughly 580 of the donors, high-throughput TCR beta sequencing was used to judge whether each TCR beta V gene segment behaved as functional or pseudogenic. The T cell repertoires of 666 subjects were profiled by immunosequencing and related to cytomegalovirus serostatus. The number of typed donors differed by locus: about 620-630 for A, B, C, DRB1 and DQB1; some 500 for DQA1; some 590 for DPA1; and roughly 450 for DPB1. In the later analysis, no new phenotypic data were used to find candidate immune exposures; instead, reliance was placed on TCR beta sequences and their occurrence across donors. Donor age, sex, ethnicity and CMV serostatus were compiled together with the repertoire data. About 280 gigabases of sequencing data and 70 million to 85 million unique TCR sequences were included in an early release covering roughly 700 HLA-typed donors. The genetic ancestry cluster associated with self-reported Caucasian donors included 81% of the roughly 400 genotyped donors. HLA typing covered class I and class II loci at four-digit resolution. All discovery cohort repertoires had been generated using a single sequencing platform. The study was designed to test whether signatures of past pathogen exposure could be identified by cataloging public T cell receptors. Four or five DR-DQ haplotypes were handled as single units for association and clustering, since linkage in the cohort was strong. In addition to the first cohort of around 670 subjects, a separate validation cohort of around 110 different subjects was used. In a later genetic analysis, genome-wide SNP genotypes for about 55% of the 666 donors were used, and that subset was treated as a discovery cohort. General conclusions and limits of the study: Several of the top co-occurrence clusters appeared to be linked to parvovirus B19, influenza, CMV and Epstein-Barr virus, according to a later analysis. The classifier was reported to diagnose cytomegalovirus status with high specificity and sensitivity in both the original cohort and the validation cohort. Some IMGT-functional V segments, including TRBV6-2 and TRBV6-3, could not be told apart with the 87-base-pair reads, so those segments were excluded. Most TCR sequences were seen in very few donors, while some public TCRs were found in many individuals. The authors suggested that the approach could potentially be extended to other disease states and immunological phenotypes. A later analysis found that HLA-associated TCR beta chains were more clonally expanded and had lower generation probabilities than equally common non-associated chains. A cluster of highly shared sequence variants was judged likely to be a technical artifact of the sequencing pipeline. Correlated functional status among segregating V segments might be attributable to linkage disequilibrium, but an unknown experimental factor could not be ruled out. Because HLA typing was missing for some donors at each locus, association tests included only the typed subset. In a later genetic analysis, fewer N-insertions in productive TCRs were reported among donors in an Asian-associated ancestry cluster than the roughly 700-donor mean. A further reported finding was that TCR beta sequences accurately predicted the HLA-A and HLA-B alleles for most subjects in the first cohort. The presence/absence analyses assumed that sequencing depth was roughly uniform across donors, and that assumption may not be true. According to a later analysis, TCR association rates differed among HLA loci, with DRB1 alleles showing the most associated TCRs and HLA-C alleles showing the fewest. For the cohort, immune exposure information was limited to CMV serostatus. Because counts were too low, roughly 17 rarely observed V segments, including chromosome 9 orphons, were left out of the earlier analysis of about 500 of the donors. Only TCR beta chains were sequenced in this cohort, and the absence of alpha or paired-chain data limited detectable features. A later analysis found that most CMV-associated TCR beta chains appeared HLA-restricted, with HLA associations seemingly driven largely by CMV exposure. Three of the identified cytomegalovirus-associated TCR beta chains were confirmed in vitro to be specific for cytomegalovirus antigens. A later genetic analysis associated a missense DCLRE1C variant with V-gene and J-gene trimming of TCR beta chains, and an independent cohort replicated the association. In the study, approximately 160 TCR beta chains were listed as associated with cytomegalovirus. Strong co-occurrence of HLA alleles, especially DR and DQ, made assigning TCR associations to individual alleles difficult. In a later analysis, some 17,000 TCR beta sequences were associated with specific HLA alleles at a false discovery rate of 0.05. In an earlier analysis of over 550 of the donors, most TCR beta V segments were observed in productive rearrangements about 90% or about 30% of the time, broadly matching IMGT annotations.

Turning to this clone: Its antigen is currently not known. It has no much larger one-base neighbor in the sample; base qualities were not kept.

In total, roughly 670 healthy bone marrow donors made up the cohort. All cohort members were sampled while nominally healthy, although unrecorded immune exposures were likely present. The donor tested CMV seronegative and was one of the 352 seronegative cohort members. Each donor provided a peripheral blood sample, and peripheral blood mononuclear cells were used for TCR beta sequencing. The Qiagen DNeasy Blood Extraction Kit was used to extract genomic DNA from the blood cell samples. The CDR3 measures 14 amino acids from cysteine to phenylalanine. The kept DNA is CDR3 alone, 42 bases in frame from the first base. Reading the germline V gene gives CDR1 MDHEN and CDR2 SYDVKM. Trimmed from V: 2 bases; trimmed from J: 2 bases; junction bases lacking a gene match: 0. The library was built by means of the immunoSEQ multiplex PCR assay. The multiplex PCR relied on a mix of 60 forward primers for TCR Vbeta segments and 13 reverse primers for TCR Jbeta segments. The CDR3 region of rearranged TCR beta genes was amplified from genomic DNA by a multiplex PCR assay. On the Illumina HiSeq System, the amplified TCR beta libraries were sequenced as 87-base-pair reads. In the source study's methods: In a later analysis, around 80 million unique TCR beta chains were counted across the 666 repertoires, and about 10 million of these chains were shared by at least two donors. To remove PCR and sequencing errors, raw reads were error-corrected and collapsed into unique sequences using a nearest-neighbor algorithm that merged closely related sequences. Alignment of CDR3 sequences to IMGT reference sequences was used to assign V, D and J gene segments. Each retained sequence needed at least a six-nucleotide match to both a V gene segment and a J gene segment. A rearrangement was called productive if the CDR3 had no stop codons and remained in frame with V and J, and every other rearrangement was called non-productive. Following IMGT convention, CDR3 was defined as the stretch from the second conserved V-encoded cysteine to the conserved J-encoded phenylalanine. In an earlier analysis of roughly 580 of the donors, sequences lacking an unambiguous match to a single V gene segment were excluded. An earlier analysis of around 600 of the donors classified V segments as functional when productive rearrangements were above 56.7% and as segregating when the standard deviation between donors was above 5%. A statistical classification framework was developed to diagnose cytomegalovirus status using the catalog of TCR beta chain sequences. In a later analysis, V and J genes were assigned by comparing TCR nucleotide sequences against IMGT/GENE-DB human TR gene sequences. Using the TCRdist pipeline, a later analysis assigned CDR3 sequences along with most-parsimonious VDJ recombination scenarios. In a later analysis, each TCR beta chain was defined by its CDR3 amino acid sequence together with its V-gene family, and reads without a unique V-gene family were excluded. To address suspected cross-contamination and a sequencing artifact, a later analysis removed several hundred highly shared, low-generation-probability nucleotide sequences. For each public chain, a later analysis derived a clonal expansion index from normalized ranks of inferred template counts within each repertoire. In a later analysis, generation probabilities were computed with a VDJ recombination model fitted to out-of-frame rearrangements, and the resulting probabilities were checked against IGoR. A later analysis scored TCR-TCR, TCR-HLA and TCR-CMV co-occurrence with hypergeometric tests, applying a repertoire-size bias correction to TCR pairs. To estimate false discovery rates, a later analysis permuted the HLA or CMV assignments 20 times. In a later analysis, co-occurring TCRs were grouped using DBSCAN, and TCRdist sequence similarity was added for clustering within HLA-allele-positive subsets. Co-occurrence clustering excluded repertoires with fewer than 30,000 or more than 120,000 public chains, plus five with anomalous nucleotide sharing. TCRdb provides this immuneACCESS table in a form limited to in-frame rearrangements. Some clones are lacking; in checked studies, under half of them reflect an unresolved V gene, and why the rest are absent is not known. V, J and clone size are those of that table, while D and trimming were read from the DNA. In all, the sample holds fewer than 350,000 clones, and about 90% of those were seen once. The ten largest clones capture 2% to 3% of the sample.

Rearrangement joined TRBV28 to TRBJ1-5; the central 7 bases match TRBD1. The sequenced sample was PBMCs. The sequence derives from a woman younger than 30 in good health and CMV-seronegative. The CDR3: CASSLDRGNQPQHF. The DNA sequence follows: TGTGCCAGCAGTTTAGACAGGGGCAATCAGCCCCAGCATTTT.